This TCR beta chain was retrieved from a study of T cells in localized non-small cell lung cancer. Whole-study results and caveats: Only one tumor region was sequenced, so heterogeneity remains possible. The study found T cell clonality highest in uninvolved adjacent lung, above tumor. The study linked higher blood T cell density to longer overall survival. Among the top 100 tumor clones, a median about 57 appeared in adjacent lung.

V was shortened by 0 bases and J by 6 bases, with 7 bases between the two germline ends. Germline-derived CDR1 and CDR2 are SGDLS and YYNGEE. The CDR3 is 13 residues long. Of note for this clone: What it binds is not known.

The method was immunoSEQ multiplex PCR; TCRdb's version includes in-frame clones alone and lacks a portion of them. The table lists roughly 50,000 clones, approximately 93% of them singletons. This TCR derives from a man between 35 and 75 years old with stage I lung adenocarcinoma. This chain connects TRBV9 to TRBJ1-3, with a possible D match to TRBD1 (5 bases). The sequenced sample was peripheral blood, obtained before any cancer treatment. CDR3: CASSVAQENTIYF. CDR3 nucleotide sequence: TGTGCCAGCAGCGTAGCACAGGAAAACACCATATATTTT. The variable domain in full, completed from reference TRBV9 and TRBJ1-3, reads DSGVTQTPKHLITATGQRVTLRCSPRSGDLSVYWYQQSLDQGLQFLIQYYNGEERAKGNILERFSAQQFPDLHSELNLSSLELGDSALYFCASSVAQENTIYFGEGSWLTVV.